The following is a T cell receptor beta chain sequence with its context. This clone's antigen is unknown. Within one base of it there is no much larger clone, and no base qualities were kept. These data come from a study of blood T cell repertoires in COVID-19 (TCRdb year 2020). Study-level background: Samples covering the acute and convalescent phases of COVID-19 were provided by collaborators in the United States, Italy and Spain. The material from the prospective study consisted of cDNA or gDNA derived from T cells, B-cell-depleted T cells, or PBMCs. The dataset comprised deeply sampled blood TCRbeta repertoires from subjects exposed to, actively infected with, or recovered from COVID-19. The repertoires were released in a freely available public database meant as a resource for research on the immune response to SARS-CoV-2. Samples were obtained from the ongoing ImmuneRACE study (first 160 participants) and from 1,254 subjects provided by 6 global collaborators. The sample metadata nearly always contained a de-identified subject ID, COVID-19 status, age in years and sex. Where available, HLA class I and class II types were taken from metadata supplied by the sample provider and were not determined by assay-based typing. What the study reported, not specific to this receptor: How much clinical and demographic metadata was included differed by source and by participant, and the metadata was provided uncurated.

Collaborating institutions collected whole blood in K2EDTA tubes following their own protocols. For TCRbeta analysis, collaborators shipped samples in one of three forms: frozen whole blood, isolated PBMCs, or DNA extracted from either of those sample types. V drops 3 bases and J drops 4 bases, leaving 12 bases in between. CDR1 is given as MNHEY and CDR2 as SMNVEV, both from the germline V gene (reference sequence). Counted from cysteine to phenylalanine, this CDR3 has 14 amino acids. Only CDR3 DNA remains: 42 bases, in frame from the first base. The immunoSEQ Assay, a bias-controlled multiplex PCR, was used to amplify TCRbeta CDR3 regions from genomic DNA. Regarding the original processing steps: The number of nucleated cells in each sample was estimated from the amplification of reference gene primers within the assay. To quantify the absolute abundance of each unique TCRbeta CDR3 rearrangement, sequence reads were collapsed and filtered. For each sample, productive Simpson clonality was calculated as the square root of Simpson's diversity index over productive rearrangements. The table was pulled from immuneACCESS by TCRdb, which kept in-frame rearrangements only. Such tables lose some clones; where checked, under half of the loss comes from unresolved V genes, and the rest has no known cause. V, J and clone size derive from that table, while D and trimming were established from the DNA sequence. This sample comprises approximately 9,700 clones, 80% to 90% of them detected only once. The ten largest clones capture about 5.4% of the sample.

The TCR was taken from a human donor in a cohort sampled during active COVID-19. Recombination connected TRBV27 to TRBJ1-1; too little of a D gene remains to name it. The sample was peripheral blood. The DNA is TGTGCCAGCAGTTTGTCCCCTGAGGGCACTGAAGCTTTCTTT. Protein translation: CASSLSPEGTEAFF.